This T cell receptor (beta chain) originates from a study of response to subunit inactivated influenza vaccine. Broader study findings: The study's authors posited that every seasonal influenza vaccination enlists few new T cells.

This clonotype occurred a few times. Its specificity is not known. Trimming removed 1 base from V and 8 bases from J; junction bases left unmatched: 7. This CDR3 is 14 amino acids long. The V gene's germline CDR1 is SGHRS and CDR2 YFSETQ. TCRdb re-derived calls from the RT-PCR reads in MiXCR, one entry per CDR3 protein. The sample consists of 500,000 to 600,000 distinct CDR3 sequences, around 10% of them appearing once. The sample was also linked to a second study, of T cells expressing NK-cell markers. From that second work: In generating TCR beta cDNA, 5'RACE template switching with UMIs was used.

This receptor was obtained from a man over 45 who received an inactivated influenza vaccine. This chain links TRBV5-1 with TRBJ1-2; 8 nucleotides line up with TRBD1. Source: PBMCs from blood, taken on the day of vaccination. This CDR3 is CASSLQDRGRGYTF. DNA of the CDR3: TGCGCCAGCAGCTTGCAAGACAGGGGAAGGGGCTACACCTTC. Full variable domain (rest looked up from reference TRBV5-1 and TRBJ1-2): KAGVTQTPRYLIKTRGQQVTLSCSPISGHRSVSWYQQTPGQGLQFLFEYFSETQRNKGNFPGRFSGRQFSNSRSEMNVSTLELGDSALYLCASSLQDRGRGYTFGSGTRLTVV.